The 4 T cell receptor beta chains below all came from one sample that was sequenced in a study of a mutant IDH1 vaccine in newly diagnosed glioma. Data came from immunoSEQ multiplex PCR; TCRdb stores just in-frame clones and leaves some out. The sample shows about 88,000 clones, about four fifths of them seen only once. Time point described: baseline, week 1 (first vaccination visit). The sample's treatment: pre-vaccination baseline after standard-of-care therapy. This specimen was PBMCs, taken from a glioma patient treated with radiotherapy, temozolomide or both. Source of these receptors: a man aged 35 to 55 with glioma. Some clones in this sample may be carry-over from other donors' samples.

The rearrangement links TRBV6-1 to TRBJ2-7; no clear D. The germline gives CDR1 MNHNS, CDR2 SASEGT. Trimming left V 7 bases short and J 3 bases short, with 7 bases between. CDR3 length: 11 residues. CDR3 in amino acids: CASITNYEQYF. DNA for the CDR3: TGTGCCAGCATCACTAACTACGAGCAGTACTTC.

The chain employs TRBV7-8 and TRBJ1-6; 7 positions agree with TRBD1. V dropped 6 bases and J dropped 5; count of bases not matched to a gene: 4. The germline V gene has CDR1 SGHVS and CDR2 FQNEAQ. CDR3 length equals 14 residues. The CDR3 region is CASSPGQHNSPLHF. DNA for the CDR3: TGTGCCAGCAGTCCGGGACAGCATAATTCACCCCTCCACTTT.

The chain carries TRBV6-6 and TRBJ2-7; 8 bases line up with TRBD1. This CDR3 is built from 15 residues. CDR1 is MNHNY, CDR2 SVGAGI, per germline (reference sequence). After removal of 4 bases from V and 0 bases from J, the junction contained 5 bases not matched to a gene. For the CDR3, the DNA is TGTGCCAGCAGTTCCAGGACAGGGAGCTCCTACGAGCAGTACTTC. As protein: CASSSRTGSSYEQYF.

The rearrangement uses TRBV5-6 and TRBJ2-7; D could derive from TRBD1 or TRBD2 (5 bases each). The CDR3 length is 16 residues. CDR1 and CDR2 from the germline V gene are SGHDT and YYEEEE. The V gene lost 6 bases and the J gene lost 4 bases, with 23 bases spanning the gap. As DNA, the CDR3 is TGTGCCAGCACCAATCGGGGCCTGAGAGCCCGGTACGAGCAGTACTTC. Its protein product is CASTNRGLRARYEQYF.